This TCR beta chain was identified during a study of blood T cell repertoires in COVID-19. Using immunoSEQ multiplex PCR, the repertoire was profiled, and TCRdb retains in-frame clones only, with some absent. The repertoire consists of tens of thousands of clones, with less than 95% occurring once and the leading ten covering approximately 2.2%. The CDR3 spans 13 residues. V shed 1 base and J shed 3 bases, with 6 bases lying between them. Germline CDR1 is SNHLY and CDR2 is FYNNEI. The J gene is TRBJ1-2, the V gene TRBV2; no firm D call. The source of this sequence is a human donor with active COVID-19. The donor label of this sample is uncertain. Sequenced material: peripheral blood. The CDR3 sequence: CASSEEQDYGYTF. The DNA of the CDR3 is TGTGCCAGCAGTGAAGAGCAGGACTATGGCTACACCTTC. The complete variable domain, with remaining parts taken from reference TRBV2 and TRBJ1-2, reads EPEVTQTPSHQVTQMGQEVILRCVPISNHLYFYWYRQILGQKVEFLVSFYNNEISEKSEIFDDQFSVERPDGSNFTLKIRSTKLEDSAMYFCASSEEQDYGYTFGSGTRLTVV.